The rows below give T cell receptor beta chains drawn from one sample of a study of T-cell reconstitution after alpha-beta-depleted transplantation in children. TCRdb called the PCR reads again in MiXCR, with one record for every CDR3 protein. The repertoire holds around 480,000 distinct CDR3 sequences, over 25% seen once, with about 2.3% in the top ten. This specimen was PBMCs from the stem cell graft donor, taken from the stem cell graft. The receptors come from a human donor who donated a stem cell graft to a child with aplastic anemia. The CDR3 runs from the conserved cysteine through the conserved F or W. D genes are given only for firm matches. Rows may omit the clone size; those that give it use once, few, many or a size class.

TRBV3-1	NA	17	TRBD1	TRBJ1-2	CASSPPGQGPAIEGYTF	TGTGCCAGCAGCCCACCGGGACAGGGCCCAGCTATCGAAGGCTACACCTTC
TRBV5-6	NA	16	NA	TRBJ1-2	CASSLGAWGFNYGYTF	TGTGCCAGCAGCTTGGGGGCTTGGGGGTTTAACTATGGCTACACCTTC
TRBV7-8	few	16	NA	TRBJ2-2	CASSLWGAANTGELFF	TGTGCCAGCAGCTTATGGGGGGCAGCGAACACCGGGGAGCTGTTTTTT
TRBV12-3/TRBV12-4	NA	18	TRBD2	TRBJ2-3	CASSPRLAGGPVTDTQYF	TGTGCCAGCAGCCCAAGACTAGCGGGAGGGCCTGTAACAGATACGCAGTATTTT
TRBV5-1	few	15	NA	TRBJ1-2	CASSVRDRSAYGYTF	TGCGCCAGCAGCGTCCGGGACCGAAGCGCTTATGGCTACACCTTC
TRBV12-3/TRBV12-4	NA	12	TRBD1	TRBJ2-1	CASSPGTGEQFF	TGTGCCAGCAGTCCGGGGACAGGTGAGCAGTTCTTC
TRBV7-9	NA	17	TRBD1	TRBJ2-7	CASSPGVWTGGENEQYF	TGTGCCAGCAGCCCAGGGGTATGGACAGGGGGGGAGAACGAGCAGTACTTC
TRBV25-1	few	13	NA	TRBJ1-2	CASSEGQLYGYTF	TGTGCCAGCAGTGAAGGACAGCTCTATGGCTACACCTTC
TRBV5-1	NA	14	NA	TRBJ2-3	CASRVNPGTDMQYF	TGCGCCAGCAGGGTTAATCCCGGCACAGATATGCAGTATTTT
TRBV5-1	NA	14	NA	TRBJ2-3	CASSLSEGPDTQYF	TGCGCCAGCAGCTTATCGGAGGGCCCAGATACGCAGTATTTT
TRBV9	NA	13	NA	TRBJ2-2	CASTGAGAGELFF	TGTGCCAGCACCGGGGCTGGTGCCGGGGAGCTGTTTTTT
TRBV13	once	15	NA	TRBJ2-7	CASRQGLQGTYEQYF	TGTGCCAGCAGACAGGGACTCCAGGGGACCTACGAGCAGTACTTC
TRBV5-5	NA	13	TRBD2	TRBJ2-3	CASREGPTDTQYF	TGTGCCAGCCGGGAGGGCCCTACAGATACGCAGTATTTT
TRBV14	NA	13	NA	TRBJ1-1	CASSQNYYTEAFF	TGTGCCAGCAGCCAAAATTATTACACTGAAGCTTTCTTT
TRBV4-3	NA	15	NA	TRBJ2-1	CASSQDYGTSLEQFF	TGCGCCAGCAGCCAAGATTACGGGACATCTCTTGAGCAGTTCTTC
TRBV12-3/TRBV12-4	NA	15	NA	TRBJ2-2	CASSVRRGNTGELFF	TGTGCCAGCAGTGTCCGTAGGGGGAACACCGGGGAGCTGTTTTTT
TRBV20-1	NA	15	TRBD1	TRBJ2-3	CSTQPGTGTADTQYF	TGCAGTACGCAACCCGGGACAGGGACAGCAGATACGCAGTATTTT
TRBV12-3/TRBV12-4	NA	12	NA	TRBJ2-2	CASYRGSGELFF	TGTGCCAGCTATCGAGGTAGCGGGGAGCTGTTTTTT
TRBV27	NA	15	TRBD2	TRBJ2-5	CASSFTSGRGETQYF	TGTGCCAGCAGTTTTACTAGCGGGAGGGGCGAGACCCAGTACTTC
TRBV6-1	NA	14	TRBD1	TRBJ2-2	CASRRDRGSGELFF	TGTGCCAGCAGGAGGGACAGGGGGTCCGGGGAGCTGTTTTTT
TRBV18	NA	16	NA	TRBJ2-1	CASSPHTGFPYNEQFF	TGTGCCAGCTCACCTCACACAGGTTTCCCCTACAATGAGCAGTTCTTC
TRBV11-2	NA	16	NA	TRBJ1-5	CASSPKADSYNQPQHF	TGTGCCAGCAGCCCAAAAGCGGACAGCTACAATCAGCCCCAGCATTTT
TRBV10-2	NA	16	TRBD2	TRBJ2-5	CASSDVAGAAGQTQYF	TGCGCCAGCAGTGACGTCGCGGGAGCTGCGGGACAGACCCAGTACTTC
TRBV19	NA	19	TRBD2	TRBJ2-2	CASSDSGTSGYRNTGELFF	TGTGCCAGTAGTGACTCCGGGACTAGCGGCTATCGGAACACCGGGGAGCTGTTTTTT
TRBV9	few	14	NA	TRBJ2-7	CASSVEGQFKEQYF	TGTGCCAGCAGCGTAGAAGGACAATTCAAAGAGCAGTACTTC